This TCR beta chain was recovered during a study of Tregs in tolerant kidney transplant recipients. General study results and limits: Expanding Tregs on activated donor B cells appeared to best identify donor-specific TCRbeta clones.

About this clone: Its specificity is not known.

The data were produced by immunoSEQ multiplex PCR, yet TCRdb's version contains in-frame clones alone and is incomplete. The table has around 78,000 clones, roughly 90% seen once. This clonotype was obtained from a human donor who received a combined kidney and bone marrow transplant. This specimen was Tregs from blood, taken before the transplant.

The DNA for the CDR3 is TGTGCCAGCAGTGAAGATAGGGACAGATCCTACGAGCAGTACTTC. It specifies CASSEDRDRSYEQYF. The chain has TRBV6-1 and TRBJ2-7; 7 nucleotides line up with TRBD1. The junction had 4 bases not matched to a gene; V was cut back by 1 base and J by 1 base. Germline CDR1 and CDR2: MNHNS and SASEGT. This CDR3 contains 15 residues.